This entry concerns a single TCR beta chain. In the authors' methods: Reference gene primer amplification gave nucleated cell count estimates. TCRdb's copy holds only in-frame clones and misses some; the assay was immunoSEQ multiplex PCR. Clone size and V and J calls were adopted from that table, with D and trimming inferred from the DNA. The data hold under 130,000 clones, with around 89% observed a single time. The data were obtained in a study of blood T cell repertoires in COVID-19. Study context: Material from acute and convalescent COVID-19 was sourced from the United States, Italy and Spain. T cells, B-cell-depleted T cells, or PBMCs provided the cDNA or gDNA that served as material.

The clonotype comes from a woman aged 80 or over with acute or convalescent COVID-19. Sequenced material: peripheral blood.

Here the CDR3 reads CASSPQGNTEAFF. The CDR3 DNA reads as TGTGCCAGCAGCCCTCAGGGGAACACTGAAGCTTTCTTT. The chain carries TRBV11-3 and TRBJ1-1, with TRBD1 as a possible D gene (5 bases). Trimming shortened V by 5 bases and J by 1 base, and 8 bases separated the two germline ends. CDR1 is SGHNT, CDR2 YENEEA, per germline. CDR3 length: 13 amino acids. The whole variable domain, remainder taken from reference TRBV11-3 and TRBJ1-1, is EAGVVQSPRYKIIEKKQPVAFWCNPISGHNTLYWYLQNLGQGPELLIRYENEEAVDDSQLPKDRFSAERLKGVDSTLKIQPAELGDSAVYLCASSPQGNTEAFFGQGTRLTVV.